A single sample gave rise to the 31 T cell receptor beta chains below, sequenced in a study of regulatory T cells in long-lasting Graves disease. To make TCR beta libraries, researchers used iRepertoire HTBI primers and Arm-PCR of CDR3 regions. TCRdb recomputed calls from the multiplex PCR reads with MiXCR, one row per CDR3 protein. The sample lists approximately 360,000 distinct CDR3 sequences; about 11% were seen once. Time point meaning: newly diagnosed GD, antithyroid drugs for less than 3 months. Generation of the TCR library employed RNA extracted from PBMCs. These data are also associated with another study on T cells in Graves' hyperthyroidism and ophthalmopathy.

Sequencing used peripheral blood mononuclear cells (PBMCs), obtained at new diagnosis, from a patient treated with antithyroid drugs. The receptors stem from a woman aged 18-30 years with Graves disease.

To note about this clonotype: A much larger clone differs from this one at a single base, so this may be a read error. V gene TRBV7-3 combines with J gene TRBJ2-3; TRBD2 is a possible D gene (7 bases). The CDR3 length is 14 residues. Germline CDR1 is SGHTA and CDR2 is FQGTGA. The DNA of the CDR3 is TGTACCAGCAGCTTATGGGGGGGCAGAGATACGCAGTATTTT. Protein product: CTSSLWGGRDTQYF.

The genes are TRBV27 and TRBJ2-7, with 8 bases that match TRBD1. Germline V lookup: CDR1 MNHEY, CDR2 SMNVEV (reference sequence). This CDR3 is built from 13 residues. Germline trimming cut 9 bases from V and 7 bases from J; bases unmatched to any gene: 11. This chain's CDR3 is CASSDRAIREQYF. The CDR3, as DNA: TGTGCCAGTTCGGACAGGGCCATTCGGGAGCAGTACTTC.

This clonotype showed up many times. V gene TRBV7-2 combines with J gene TRBJ1-2, with D unclear. The germline V gene has CDR1 SGHTA and CDR2 FQGNSA. Deletions cut 5 bases from V and 4 bases from J, with 8 bases between. The CDR3 runs to 12 residues. CDR3 residues: CASSQVSYGYTF. CDR3 DNA: TGTGCCAGCAGCCAAGTGAGCTATGGCTACACCTTC.

This clonotype was seen ten or more times. The chain joins TRBV6-2 or TRBV6-3 to TRBJ2-2; the D gene is possibly TRBD2 (5 bases). V lost 0 bases, J lost 1 base, and 12 bases lay in between. Germline-derived CDR1 and CDR2 are MNHEY and SVGEGT. This CDR3 region has 17 residues. The CDR3 spells CASSYSRVPLNTGELFF. In DNA, the CDR3 is TGTGCCAGCAGTTACTCGCGGGTGCCCTTGAACACCGGGGAGCTGTTTTTT.

The chain carries TRBV12-3 or TRBV12-4 and TRBJ2-2, with 8 bases that match TRBD2. The CDR3 has 16 amino acids. Trimming removed 6 bases from V and 4 bases from J; junction bases left unmatched: 10. The CDR3 loop is CASRNLGRAGTGELFF. DNA of the CDR3: TGTGCCAGCAGAAATCTCGGGAGGGCCGGCACCGGGGAGCTGTTTTTT.

In this sample, this clonotype turned up many times. The chain links TRBV30 to TRBJ2-3; D assignment may be TRBD1 or TRBD2 (5 bases each). In germline, CDR1 is GTSNPN, CDR2 SVGIG (reference sequence). Trimming removed 7 bases from V and 5 bases from J, with 16 bases in between. The CDR3 consists of 13 residues. The DNA of the CDR3 is TGTGCCTCCCCGGGGACCCGAGGAGATACGCAGTATTTT. Encoded protein: CASPGTRGDTQYF.

This clonotype was detected many times. The V gene is TRBV30, the J gene TRBJ1-6; D is unclear. CDR1 and CDR2 (germline): GTSNPN, SVGIG (reference sequence). The V end lost 5 bases, the J end lost 6 bases, and 11 bases lay between the germline ends. CDR3 length: 13 residues. The CDR3 sequence is CAWAGWSNSPLHF. Written as DNA, the CDR3 is TGTGCCTGGGCGGGGTGGAGTAATTCACCCCTCCACTTT.

This clonotype has more than one count but fewer than ten. The chain carries TRBV7-3 and TRBJ2-1; D possibly corresponds to TRBD1 (6 bases). Trimming took 4 bases from V and 7 from J, leaving 11 bases between them. Germline CDR1 is SGHTA and CDR2 is FQGTGA. This CDR3 has 13 amino acids. Here the CDR3 reads CASSSDRPNEQFF. CDR3 bases: TGTGCCAGCAGCTCTGACAGGCCTAATGAGCAGTTCTTC.

This rearrangement joins TRBV4-2 to TRBJ1-2, with D unresolved. V lost 0 bases and J lost 4, with 12 bases in between. Germline CDR1 reads LGHNA; CDR2 reads YNFKEQ. The CDR3 length is 15 residues. As DNA, the CDR3 is TGTGCCAGCAGCCAAGAGGGGTCAGGCCCCTATGGCTACACCTTC. This translates into CASSQEGSGPYGYTF.

This clonotype was recorded many times. The chain links TRBV24-1 to TRBJ1-2, with TRBD1 identical over 8 bases. The CDR3 consists of 15 residues. From germline, CDR1 is KGHDR and CDR2 SFDVKD. With V trimmed by 4 bases and J by 0 bases, 3 bases remained unmatched. CDR3 coding DNA: TGTGCCACCAGTGACCAGACAGGGGCTAACTATGGCTACACCTTC. It encodes CATSDQTGANYGYTF.

As for this clonotype: One base away lies a much larger clone, so this may be a sequencing read error. The chain joins TRBV4-2 to TRBJ2-1, with TRBD2 matching over 11 bases. The CDR3 contains 18 residues. Germline V gives CDR1 LGHNA, CDR2 YNFKEQ. This CDR3 reads CASSQDPGLADSYNEQIF. The CDR3 DNA follows: TGTGCCAGCAGCCAAGACCCGGGACTAGCGGACTCCTACAATGAGCAGATCTTC.

At least ten counts were recorded for this clonotype. V and J are TRBV4-1 and TRBJ2-7; 11 bases line up with TRBD2. The CDR3 contains 15 residues. V dropped 0 bases and J dropped 7; count of bases not matched to a gene: 5. From germline, CDR1 is MGHRA and CDR2 YSYEKL. The CDR3 reads CASSQDPRLAGEQYF. The CDR3 nucleotides read TGCGCCAGCAGCCAAGATCCCCGACTAGCGGGAGAGCAGTACTTC.

This clonotype has at least ten counts. The rearrangement uses TRBV30 and TRBJ1-4, with 7 bases that match TRBD1. The CDR3 contains 15 residues. The germline V gene encodes CDR1 GTSNPN and CDR2 SVGIG (reference sequence). Trimming cost V 2 bases and J 5 bases; bases outside gene matches: 8. In DNA form, the CDR3 reads TGTGCCTGGAGTCAGACAGGGCGCCCGAATGAAAAACTGTTTTTT. Translation: CAWSQTGRPNEKLFF.

The V call is TRBV20-1, the J call TRBJ2-5, with D hard to call. This CDR3 has 13 amino acids. Germline V gene data show CDR1 as DFQATT and CDR2 as SNEGSKA (reference sequence). The CDR3 DNA follows: TGCACCCTACTGGGTAGGGCCCAAGAGACCCAGTACTTC. This encodes CTLLGRAQETQYF.

This clonotype turned up a few times. This sequence joins TRBV7-2 and TRBJ1-1; TRBD1 might be the D (5 bases). V gave up 3 bases and J gave up 3 bases, with 11 bases separating them. Germline V gives CDR1 SGHTA, CDR2 FQGNSA. This CDR3 has 14 amino acids. CDR3 nucleotides: TGTGCCAGCAGCTTCCAGGGCGGGGACACTGAAGCTTTCTTT. Translating gives CASSFQGGDTEAFF.

At least ten counts were recorded for this clonotype. The rearrangement links TRBV19 to TRBJ1-5; D possibly corresponds to TRBD1 (5 bases). In germline, CDR1 is LNHDA, CDR2 SQIVND (reference sequence). The CDR3 is made up of 14 amino acids. Trimming took off 5 bases at V and 1 base at J, with 9 bases between the two ends. In nucleotides, the CDR3 is TGTGCCAGTAGTCCGGGACCCAGCAATCAGCCCCAGCATTTT. It specifies CASSPGPSNQPQHF.

Notes on this clonotype: Given a much more abundant clone one base away, this may be a read error. This rearrangement joins TRBV29-1 to TRBJ1-1; D not resolved. Germline CDR1 SQVTM, CDR2 ANQGSEA. The CDR3 is made up of 12 amino acids. The CDR3 nucleotides read TGCGGCGTTGTATTAGGTAACACTGAAGCTTTCTTT. As protein: CGVVLGNTEAFF.

This clonotype was seen many times. This chain connects TRBV7-3 to TRBJ2-5, with TRBD1 matching over 7 bases. V gave up 5 bases and J gave up 1 base; unmatched junction bases: 7. This CDR3 comprises 15 residues. In germline, CDR1 is SGHTA, CDR2 FQGTGA. The CDR3 region has the DNA TGTGCCAGCAGCCCCTCCCGGACAGGCCAAGAGACCCAGTACTTC. Residues: CASSPSRTGQETQYF. Combining the CDR3 with reference TRBV7-3 and TRBJ2-5 gives the whole variable domain GAGVSQTPSNKVTEKGKYVELRCDPISGHTALYWYRQSLGQGPEFLIYFQGTGAADDSGLPNDRFFAVRPEGSVSTLKIQRTERGDSAVYLCASSPSRTGQETQYFGPGTRLLVL.

The sample holds a few counts of this clonotype. The chain links TRBV18 to TRBJ1-1; D remains ambiguous. Trimming took 0 bases from V and 1 from J, leaving 9 bases between them. This CDR3 is 15 amino acids long. Per germline, CDR1 KGHSH and CDR2 LQKENI. The CDR3 here is CASSPPAATNTEAFF. CDR3 coding DNA: TGTGCCAGCTCACCACCCGCAGCTACGAACACTGAAGCTTTCTTT.

This clonotype was detected ten times or more. V gene TRBV29-1 combines with J gene TRBJ2-3; D unresolved. The V end lost 6 bases, the J end lost 2 bases, and 15 bases lay between the germline ends. The CDR3 consists of 14 residues. Germline assignment: CDR1 SQVTM and CDR2 ANQGSEA. CDR3 region: CSVVGWQITDTQYF. CDR3 nucleotides: TGCAGCGTCGTTGGATGGCAGATCACAGATACGCAGTATTTT.

With regard to this clonotype: A junction end diverges from the germline sequence, so it may reflect a read error. The J gene is TRBJ1-2, the V gene TRBV7-2; TRBD1 agrees at 7 bases. The length of the CDR3 is 16 residues. The germline gives CDR1 SGHTA, CDR2 FQGNSA. CDR3 in amino acids: CASSLLGGSVSYGYAF. CDR3 bases: TGTGCCAGCAGCTTATTAGGGGGCTCAGTCTCCTATGGCTACGCCTTC.

This clonotype was found many times. This rearrangement joins TRBV2 to TRBJ1-2; weak D call: TRBD1 (6 bases). Germline V gene sequence: CDR1 SNHLY, CDR2 FYNNEI. The CDR3 runs 16 residues. The V end lost 8 bases, the J end lost 2 bases, and 21 bases lay between the germline ends. As DNA, the CDR3 is TGTGCCAGCCCCAAAGTGAGGGACACTTCAAACTATGGCTACACCTTC. Its protein product is CASPKVRDTSNYGYTF.

This clonotype was counted ten times or more. The rearrangement links TRBV27 to TRBJ1-2; 8 nucleotides agree with TRBD1. The CDR3 contains 13 residues. Trimming at V came to 6 bases and at J to 8 bases, leaving 8 bases not matched to a gene. The germline gives CDR1 MNHEY, CDR2 SMNVEV (reference sequence). DNA of the CDR3: TGTGCCAGCAGCGACAGGGGATCGAGCGGCTACACCTTC. As protein: CASSDRGSSGYTF.

This clonotype was seen ten or more times. V usage is TRBV6-2 or TRBV6-3 and J usage is TRBJ1-5; 8 nucleotides match TRBD1. The germline gives CDR1 MNHEY, CDR2 SVGEGT. The CDR3 has 17 residues. J lost 3 bases, V lost 6 bases, and 13 bases had no gene match. CDR3 region: CASSTGTGGPYNQPQHF. The DNA for the CDR3 is TGTGCCAGCAGCACCGGGACAGGAGGACCATACAATCAGCCCCAGCATTTT.

The CDR3 loop is CASSGTDRDYYGYTF. CDR3 in DNA: TGTGCCAGCAGCGGAACGGACAGGGACTACTATGGCTACACCTTC. This chain uses TRBV9 with TRBJ1-2; TRBD1 aligns across 8 bases. The V gene end was trimmed by 3 bases and the J gene end by 3 bases; junction bases not matched to a gene: 7. CDR3 size: 15 residues. CDR1 is SGDLS and CDR2 is YYNGEE in the germline V gene. Filled out from reference TRBV9 and TRBJ1-2, the complete variable domain reads DSGVTQTPKHLITATGQRVTLRCSPRSGDLSVYWYQQSLDQGLQFLIQYYNGEERAKGNILERFSAQQFPDLHSELNLSSLELGDSALYFCASSGTDRDYYGYTFGSGTRLTVV.

This clonotype showed up many times. This rearrangement joins TRBV25-1 to TRBJ2-3, with D uncertain. The CDR3 totals 15 residues. V dropped 0 bases and J dropped 6 bases, with 13 bases sitting between them. Germline V gene lookup returns CDR1 MGHDK and CDR2 SYGVNS. CDR3 nucleotides: TGTGCCAGCAGTGAATATATATATCCAGGTGATACGCAGTATTTT. As protein: CASSEYIYPGDTQYF.

A remark on this clonotype: A far larger clone is one nucleotide away, so this likely arose from a read error. The chain links TRBV7-3 to TRBJ1-1, with 8 bases lining up with TRBD1. With 5 bases clipped from V and 10 bases from J, the junction kept 0 bases outside the gene matches. Germline V CDR1 and CDR2: SGHTA, FQGTGA. The CDR3 has 10 amino acids. The CDR3 nucleotides are TGTGCCAGCAGCGGGACAGGAGCTTTCTTT. Amino acids: CASSGTGAFF.

The chain joins TRBV10-3 to TRBJ1-2; no firm D call. The V gene lost 0 bases and the J gene lost 2 bases, with 16 bases spanning the gap. The CDR3 is 17 amino acids. Germline V CDR1 and CDR2: ENHRY, SYGVKD. CDR3 sequence: CAISESAVQAKNYGYTF. For the CDR3, the DNA is TGTGCCATCAGTGAGTCGGCCGTTCAAGCTAAAAACTATGGCTACACCTTC.

This clonotype was observed at least ten times. The rearrangement uses TRBV7-9 and TRBJ2-4, with unresolved D. Germline CDR1 SEHNR, CDR2 FQNEAQ (reference sequence). The CDR3 runs to 14 residues. Trimming took off 3 bases at V and 3 bases at J, with 9 bases between the two ends. CDR3 loop: CASSLDADKNIQYF. The DNA for the CDR3 is TGTGCCAGCAGCTTGGACGCTGACAAAAACATTCAGTACTTC.

The sample holds many counts of this clonotype. The V and J genes are TRBV11-2 and TRBJ2-1; possibly TRBD2 for D (7 bases). Germline CDR1 reads SGHAT; CDR2 reads FQNNGV. The CDR3 covers 15 residues. V was pared by 3 bases and J by 4 bases, with 13 bases between. The CDR3 is CASSLRGGGYNEQFF. The CDR3 DNA reads as TGTGCCAGCAGCTTGAGGGGGGGGGGTTACAATGAGCAGTTCTTC.

This clonotype was picked up a small number of times. The genes are TRBV20-1 and TRBJ1-1; a weak D match, TRBD1 (5 bases). The germline V gene encodes CDR1 DFQATT and CDR2 SNEGSKA (reference sequence). Trimming took off 3 bases at V and 1 base at J, with 9 bases between the two ends. The CDR3 contains 13 residues. The CDR3 reads CSARGGTNTEAFF. The CDR3 DNA is TGCAGTGCTAGGGGAGGGACGAACACTGAAGCTTTCTTT.